This TCR beta chain was recovered during a study of glioma-infiltrating T cells after dendritic cell vaccination. Details on this clone: Antigen: not known.

The immunoSEQ assay amplified TCRB CDR3 from up to 2 ug DNA. Sequenced by immunoSEQ multiplex PCR; TCRdb stores in-frame clones only, minus some. The data contain about 67,000 clones, roughly 79% of them singletons. General study points: The cohort had few patients with full blood and tumor sets.

Germline V lookup: CDR1 LGHNA, CDR2 YSLEER. V lost 1 base and J lost 1; bases outside the gene matches: 2. The CDR3 is made up of 15 amino acids. The sequence derives from a human donor with glioblastoma. Specimen: blood, collected before dendritic cell vaccination. This chain uses TRBV4-3 with TRBJ2-3; 7 nucleotides agree with TRBD2. This chain's CDR3 is CASSQGLAGTDTQYF. The CDR3 bases are TGCGCCAGCAGCCAAGGACTAGCTGGCACAGATACGCAGTATTTT.